A single sample is the source of the 10 T cell receptor beta chains below, sequenced in a study of blood T cell repertoires in COVID-19. Using immunoSEQ multiplex PCR, the repertoire was profiled, and TCRdb retains in-frame clones only, with some absent. The repertoire holds about 210,000 clones, with roughly 86% as singletons. The sample was peripheral blood. Every receptor here comes from a woman between 50 and 59 years old with active or convalescent COVID-19.

This chain links TRBV29-1 with TRBJ1-1; no definite D call. The germline V gene encodes CDR1 SQVTM and CDR2 ANQGSEA. The CDR3 covers 14 residues. V was trimmed by 0 bases and J by 1 base, leaving 9 bases between them. CDR3 in amino acids: CSVEDRGKNTEAFF. The CDR3, as DNA: TGCAGCGTTGAAGATCGGGGTAAGAACACTGAAGCTTTCTTT. Full variable domain (remainder filled in from reference TRBV29-1 and TRBJ1-1): SAVISQKPSRDICQRGTSLTIQCQVDSQVTMMFWYRQQPGQSLTLIATANQGSEATYESGFVIDKFPISRPNLTFSTLTVSNMSPEDSSIYLCSVEDRGKNTEAFFGQGTRLTVV.

The V and J genes are TRBV6-6 and TRBJ2-3; TRBD2 matches 9 bases. CDR1 is MNHNY and CDR2 is SVGAGI in the germline V gene (reference sequence). V trimming: 10 bases; J trimming: 4 bases; junction bases outside the gene matches: 15. This CDR3 is built from 16 residues. This chain's CDR3 is CATGPKVSGSPDTQYF. The DNA for the CDR3 is TGTGCCACCGGACCGAAAGTTAGCGGGAGTCCAGATACGCAGTATTTT.

This chain links TRBV5-1 with TRBJ1-5, with D perhaps TRBD1 (5 bases). The germline gives CDR1 SGHRS, CDR2 YFSETQ. This CDR3 is 15 amino acids long. The V and J ends lost 1 base and 4 bases respectively, with 12 bases between them. The CDR3 DNA is TGCGCCAGCAGCTTGATGCCAGCAGGGAATCAGCCCCAGCATTTT. Its translation is CASSLMPAGNQPQHF.

This sequence joins TRBV30 and TRBJ1-2; 8 bases map to TRBD1. Germline-derived CDR1 and CDR2 are GTSNPN and SVGIG (reference sequence). The V gene end was trimmed by 5 bases and the J gene end by 8 bases; junction bases not matched to a gene: 13. The CDR3 extends over 14 amino acids. The CDR3 region has the DNA TGTGCCTGGGGACAGGGAAACTCTTTCGGGGGCTACACCTTC. Translated, it gives CAWGQGNSFGGYTF.

This clone was observed once. The J gene is TRBJ1-1, the V gene TRBV6-5, with a tentative D call TRBD1 (6 bases). V gave up 2 bases and J gave up 4 bases, with 11 bases separating them. CDR3 length equals 14 residues. The germline V gene encodes CDR1 MNHEY and CDR2 SVGAGI. The CDR3 reads CASSYKGTSTEAFF. The CDR3 nucleotides are TGTGCCAGCAGTTACAAAGGGACATCCACTGAAGCTTTCTTT.

The chain recombines TRBV19 with TRBJ2-3; the match to TRBD2 covers 9 bases. Germline values: CDR1 LNHDA, CDR2 SQIVND (reference sequence). The junction had 3 bases not matched to a gene; V was cut back by 7 bases and J by 4 bases. The CDR3 covers 13 residues. CDR3 sequence reads: CASTASGADTQYF. The CDR3 bases are TGTGCCAGTACCGCTAGCGGGGCAGATACGCAGTATTTT.

The V and J genes are TRBV28 and TRBJ2-7, with no clear D. Looked up from germline, CDR1 is MDHEN and CDR2 is SYDVKM. Trimming cost V 3 bases and J 7 bases, with 16 bases left between them. The CDR3 spans 14 residues. CDR3 residues: CASSLAAPAWEQYF. The CDR3 DNA reads TGTGCCAGCAGTTTGGCGGCCCCAGCTTGGGAGCAGTACTTC.

The chain has TRBV4-1 and TRBJ1-4, with D maybe TRBD1 (5 bases). The germline gives CDR1 MGHRA, CDR2 YSYEKL. The CDR3 is made up of 15 amino acids. V was shortened by 0 bases and J by 8 bases, with 13 bases between the two germline ends. The CDR3 sequence is CASSQDNRLWEKLFF. In DNA form, the CDR3 reads TGCGCCAGCAGCCAAGATAACAGGTTGTGGGAAAAACTGTTTTTT.

This chain connects TRBV27 to TRBJ2-3, with 9 bases fitting TRBD2. The germline CDR1 and CDR2 sequences are MNHEY and SMNVEV (reference sequence). The CDR3 spans 15 residues. J lost 3 bases, V lost 6 bases, and 7 bases had no gene match. The CDR3 sequence: CASSLLAGQTDTQYF. CDR3 DNA sequence: TGTGCCAGCAGCCTTCTAGCGGGGCAAACAGATACGCAGTATTTT.

The chain uses TRBV23-1 and TRBJ2-7; the match to TRBD1 covers 9 bases. TRBV23-1 is an open reading frame whose function is uncertain. The CDR3 is 17 residues long. The J segment lost 2 bases and the V segment lost 3 bases, leaving 11 bases of the junction unmatched. CDR3 bases: TGCGCCAGCAGTCATTCCTCCCGGGGACAGGGTACCTACGAGCAGTACTTC. Translated: CASSHSSRGQGTYEQYF.